This TCR beta chain was sequenced for a study of blood T cell repertoires in COVID-19. Profiling relied on immunoSEQ multiplex PCR, and the TCRdb table lists in-frame clones only, not all of them. The top ten hold 3% to 3.5% of the sample, which has around 160,000 clones, about 80% seen once. The ends were cut back, 0 bases at V and 6 bases at J, with 11 bases in the middle. Germline CDR1 SEHNR, CDR2 FQNEAQ (reference sequence). The CDR3 is 14 residues long. The TCR originated in a woman aged 55-70 years who had recovered from COVID-19. The sequenced sample consisted of PBMCs or T cells enriched from blood (not recorded which). The chain links TRBV7-9 to TRBJ1-1, with D perhaps matching TRBD1 (5 bases). CDR3 DNA: TGTGCCAGCAGCTTAGCGGGGGGGAGAGCTGAAGCTTTCTTT. Translated: CASSLAGGRAEAFF.